This T cell receptor beta chain was identified in a study of blood T cell repertoires in COVID-19. For the study at large: In each case, the material was cDNA or gDNA derived from T cells, B-cell-depleted T cells, or PBMCs.

In assigning cohorts, the study relied on participant-reported clinical history. In regard to this clone: Relative to the germline gene, one junction end is altered; a read error may explain this.

Germline CDR1 LGHDT, CDR2 YNNKEL (reference sequence). The CDR3 runs to 11 residues. The data were produced by immunoSEQ multiplex PCR, yet TCRdb's version contains in-frame clones alone and is incomplete. The table shows 450,000 to 500,000 clones, with 87% occurring only once. The sequenced sample was PBMCs or T cells enriched from blood (not recorded which). The V gene is TRBV3-1 (or the pseudogene TRBV3-2), the J gene TRBJ1-4; D gene uncertain. This TCR was sampled from a young woman who had recovered from COVID-19. The CDR3 reads CASDRTAHGHF. In DNA, the CDR3 is TGTGCCAGCGACCGGACTGCCCACGGTCATTTT.